Listed here are 17 T cell receptor beta chains from one sample, sequenced in a study of T cell clonotyping in hematopoietic cell transplantation. Only in-frame clones appear in the TCRdb table, and some are missing; sequencing was by immunoSEQ multiplex PCR. The table records around 27,000 clones, roughly 70% of them present only once. Time point described: recipient sample about 28 days before transplant, after cytoreduction. Sample: peripheral blood mononuclear cells, taken before stem cell transplant. The receptors were sampled from a man in his fifties or sixties with myelodysplastic syndrome. Some clones in this sample may be carry-over from other donors' samples.

This chain connects TRBV5-1 to TRBJ2-7; either TRBD1 or TRBD2 may supply D (5 bases each). V lost 0 bases to trimming and J lost 1 base, with 11 bases between them. CDR3 length equals 15 residues. The V gene's germline CDR1 is SGHRS and CDR2 YFSETQ. The CDR3 spells CASSLGRDASYEQYF. CDR3 nucleotides: TGCGCCAGCAGCTTGGGCAGGGACGCATCCTACGAGCAGTACTTC.

The gene calls are TRBV7-2 and TRBJ1-6; D is perhaps TRBD1 (5 bases). The CDR3 contains 16 residues. V was trimmed by 3 bases and J by 5 bases, leaving 14 bases between them. Germline assignment: CDR1 SGHTA and CDR2 FQGNSA. DNA of the CDR3: TGTGCCAGCAGCTTTAGCGCCTCCAGGGATAATTCACCCCTCCACTTT. Translated: CASSFSASRDNSPLHF. Based on the CDR3 plus reference TRBV7-2 and TRBJ1-6, the full variable domain is GAGVSQSPSNKVTEKGKDVELRCDPISGHTALYWYRQSLGQGLEFLIYFQGNSAPDKSGLPSDRFSAERTGGSVSTLTIQRTQQEDSAVYLCASSFSASRDNSPLHFGNGTRLTVT.

The rearrangement links TRBV15 to TRBJ2-7; D is perhaps TRBD1 (6 bases). This CDR3 spans 13 amino acids. Trimming cost V 1 base and J 6 bases, with 10 bases left between them. Germline CDR1 is LNHNV and CDR2 is YYDKDF (reference sequence). The CDR3 reads CATSRVSDSEQYF. Written as DNA, the CDR3 is TGTGCCACCAGCAGAGTCTCGGACAGCGAGCAGTACTTC.

The chain recombines TRBV6-5 with TRBJ1-4; perhaps TRBD1 as D (5 bases). Germline V gene data show CDR1 as MNHEY and CDR2 as SVGAGI. The CDR3 contains 12 residues. V gave up 5 bases and J gave up 6 bases, with 7 bases separating them. Written as DNA, the CDR3 is TGTGCCAGCAGTGGGGACCATGAAAAACTGTTTTTT. Translation gives CASSGDHEKLFF.

Here the CDR3 DNA reads TGCGCCAGCAGCCTAACCGGGACTTACCAAGAGACCCAGTACTTC. Residues: CASSLTGTYQETQYF. The J gene is TRBJ2-5, the V gene TRBV4-1, with a tentative D call TRBD2 (6 bases). The CDR3 runs to 15 residues. Germline lookup yields CDR1 MGHRA and CDR2 YSYEKL. The V and J ends lost 4 bases and 0 bases respectively, with 12 bases between them.

This CDR3 is CASSLDSGANVLTF. The CDR3 region has the DNA TGCGCCAGCAGCTTGGACAGTGGGGCCAACGTCCTGACTTTC. The chain joins TRBV5-1 to TRBJ2-6; no reliable D call. The CDR3 has 14 residues. Germline V gene data show CDR1 as SGHRS and CDR2 as YFSETQ. Trimming stripped 0 bases from V and 3 bases from J, with 4 bases between.

The chain combines TRBV14 with TRBJ2-7; possibly TRBD1 or TRBD2 for D (5 bases each). The CDR3 sequence is 15 residues long. Trimming removed 6 bases at V and 0 bases at J, with 15 bases between. Germline V CDR1 and CDR2: SGHDN, FVKESK. DNA of the CDR3: TGTGCCAGCAGGATCCGGGACGCTCCCTCCTACGAGCAGTACTTC. Translated: CASRIRDAPSYEQYF.

The chain combines TRBV6-9 with TRBJ1-6; weak D call: TRBD1 (6 bases). The V gene's germline CDR1 is MNHGY and CDR2 SVAAGI. The CDR3 has 14 amino acids. The V and J ends lost 6 bases and 10 bases respectively, with 16 bases between them. For the CDR3, the DNA is TGTGCCAGCAGGGATGACAGGACTCTATCACCCCTCCACTTT. Its translation: CASRDDRTLSPLHF.

The chain combines TRBV6-1 with TRBJ1-5, with TRBD1 identical over 9 bases. This CDR3 contains 15 residues. Germline CDR1 reads MNHNS; CDR2 reads SASEGT. The junction had 4 bases not matched to a gene; V was cut back by 0 bases and J by 7 bases. The CDR3 protein is CASSEAGTGLQPQHF. CDR3 DNA: TGTGCCAGCAGTGAAGCGGGGACAGGGCTCCAGCCCCAGCATTTT.

On this clone itself: The DNA is left out, because the CDR3 cannot be placed on it with certainty; the CDR3 is given as TCRdb lists it. V is TRBV5-6 and J is TRBJ2-1. The CDR3 is 16 amino acids long, termini counted. CDR1 is SGHDT, CDR2 YYEEEE, per germline. CDR3 sequence: CASSFRFGAGYNEQFF.

The chain has TRBV28 and TRBJ2-3; 7 nucleotides agree with TRBD2. The junction had 13 bases not matched to a gene; V was cut back by 6 bases and J by 4 bases. This CDR3 has 16 residues. In germline, CDR1 is MDHEN, CDR2 SYDVKM. This CDR3 reads CASRVHSGRAADTQYF. CDR3 DNA sequence: TGTGCCAGCAGGGTACATAGCGGGCGGGCGGCAGATACGCAGTATTTT. The full variable domain, with the rest looked up from reference TRBV28 and TRBJ2-3, is DVKVTQSSRYLVKRTGEKVFLECVQDMDHENMFWYRQDPGLGLRLIYFSYDVKMKEKGDIPEGYSVSREKKERFSLILESASTNQTSMYLCASRVHSGRAADTQYFGPGTRLTVL.

The chain combines TRBV25-1 with TRBJ1-3; D is unresolved. Trimming stripped 5 bases from V and 8 bases from J, with 4 bases between. The CDR3 contains 10 residues. CDR1 MGHDK and CDR2 SYGVNS come from the germline V gene. CDR3 nucleotide sequence: TGTGCCAGCAGTAGAGACACCATATATTTT. Residues: CASSRDTIYF. Full variable domain (outside the CDR3, taken from reference TRBV25-1 and TRBJ1-3): EADIYQTPRYLVIGTGKKITLECSQTMGHDKMYWYQQDPGMELHLIHYSYGVNSTEKGDLSSESTVSRIRTEHFPLTLESARPSHTSQYLCASSRDTIYFGEGSWLTVV.

This clone was counted a few times. The J gene is TRBJ2-7, the V gene TRBV4-3; the match to TRBD1 covers 7 bases. This CDR3 is built from 15 residues. Germline V gene sequence: CDR1 LGHNA, CDR2 YSLEER. Unmatched junction bases numbered 8, after V lost 3 bases and J lost 3 bases. In nucleotides, the CDR3 is TGCGCCAGCAGCCATGCGACAGGGTCAGGCTACGAGCAGTACTTC. This encodes CASSHATGSGYEQYF.

The chain combines TRBV29-1 with TRBJ1-5; no definite D call. The V end lost 4 bases, the J end lost 4 bases, and 8 bases lay between the germline ends. The germline V gene encodes CDR1 SQVTM and CDR2 ANQGSEA. There are 12 residues in the CDR3. CDR3 protein: CSVGEVNQPQHF. The CDR3 DNA follows: TGCAGCGTTGGAGAGGTAAATCAGCCCCAGCATTTT.

CDR3 coding DNA: TGCGCCAGCAGCTTTAGCGGGGGGAACACCGGGGAGCTGTTTTTT. Encoded protein: CASSFSGGNTGELFF. The chain employs TRBV5-1 and TRBJ2-2, with 9 nucleotides matching TRBD2. CDR1 is SGHRS and CDR2 is YFSETQ in the germline V gene. The junction had 0 bases not matched to a gene; V was cut back by 2 bases and J by 1 base. The CDR3 consists of 15 residues.

This chain connects TRBV30 to TRBJ1-1; D might be TRBD1 (5 bases). V lost 0 bases, J lost 2 bases, and 7 bases lay in between. This CDR3 contains 13 residues. Germline V CDR1 and CDR2: GTSNPN, SVGIG (reference sequence). The CDR3 protein is CAWSVGVNTEAFF. In DNA, the CDR3 is TGTGCCTGGAGTGTAGGGGTTAACACTGAAGCTTTCTTT. The whole variable domain, filled in from reference TRBV30 and TRBJ1-1, reads SQTIHQWPATLVQPVGSPLSLECTVEGTSNPNLYWYRQAAGRGLQLLFYSVGIGQISSEVPQNLSASRPQDRQFILSSKKLLLSDSGFYLCAWSVGVNTEAFFGQGTRLTVV.

V is TRBV30 and J is TRBJ2-3; TRBD1 or TRBD2 may be the D gene (5 bases each). Germline lookup yields CDR1 GTSNPN and CDR2 SVGIG (reference sequence). V lost 2 bases to trimming and J lost 1 base, with 10 bases between them. This CDR3 comprises 14 residues. CDR3 residues: CAWSRQGGTDTQYF. Written as DNA, the CDR3 is TGTGCCTGGAGTCGGCAGGGAGGCACAGATACGCAGTATTTT.